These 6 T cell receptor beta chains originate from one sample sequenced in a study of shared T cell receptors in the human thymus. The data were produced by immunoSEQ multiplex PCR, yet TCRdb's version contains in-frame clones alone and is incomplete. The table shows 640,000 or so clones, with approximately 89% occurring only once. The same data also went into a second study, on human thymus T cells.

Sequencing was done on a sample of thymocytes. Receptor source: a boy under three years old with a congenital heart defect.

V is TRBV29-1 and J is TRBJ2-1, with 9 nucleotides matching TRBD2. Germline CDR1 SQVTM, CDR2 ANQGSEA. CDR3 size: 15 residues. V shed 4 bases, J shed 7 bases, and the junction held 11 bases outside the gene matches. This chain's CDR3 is CSVAFSGGLYNEQFF. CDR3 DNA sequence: TGCAGCGTTGCCTTTAGCGGGGGTCTCTATAATGAGCAGTTCTTC.

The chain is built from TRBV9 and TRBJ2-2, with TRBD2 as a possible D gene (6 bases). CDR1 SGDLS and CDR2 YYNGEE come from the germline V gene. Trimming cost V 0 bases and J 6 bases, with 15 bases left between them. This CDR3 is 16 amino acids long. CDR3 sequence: CASSVAGISGAGELFF. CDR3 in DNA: TGTGCCAGCAGCGTAGCTGGAATTTCGGGGGCCGGGGAGCTGTTTTTT.

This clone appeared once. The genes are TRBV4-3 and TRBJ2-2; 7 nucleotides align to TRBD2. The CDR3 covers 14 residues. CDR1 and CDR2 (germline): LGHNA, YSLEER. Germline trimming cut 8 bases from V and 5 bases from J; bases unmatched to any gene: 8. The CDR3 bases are TGCGCCAGCTGCCCCAGGGAGGGGACCGGGGAGCTGTTTTTT. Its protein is CASCPREGTGELFF.

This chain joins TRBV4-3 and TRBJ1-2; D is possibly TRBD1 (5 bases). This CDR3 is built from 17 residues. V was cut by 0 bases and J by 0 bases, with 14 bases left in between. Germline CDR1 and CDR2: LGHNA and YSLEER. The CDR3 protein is CASSQDLGQGTNYGYTF. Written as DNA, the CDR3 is TGCGCCAGCAGCCAAGACCTCGGCCAGGGAACTAACTATGGCTACACCTTC.

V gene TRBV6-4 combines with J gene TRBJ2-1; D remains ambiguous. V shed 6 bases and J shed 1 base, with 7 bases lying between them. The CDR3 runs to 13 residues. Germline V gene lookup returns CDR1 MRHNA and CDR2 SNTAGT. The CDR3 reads CASRYKSYNEQFF. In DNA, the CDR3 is TGTGCCAGCAGGTACAAGTCCTACAATGAGCAGTTCTTC.

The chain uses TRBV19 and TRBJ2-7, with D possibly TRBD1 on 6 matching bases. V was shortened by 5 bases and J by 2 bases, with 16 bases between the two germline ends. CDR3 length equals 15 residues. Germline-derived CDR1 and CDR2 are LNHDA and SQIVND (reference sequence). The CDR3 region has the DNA TGTGCCAGTAGTCCCAAACAGGGAAGGCCCTACGAGCAGTACTTC. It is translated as CASSPKQGRPYEQYF.